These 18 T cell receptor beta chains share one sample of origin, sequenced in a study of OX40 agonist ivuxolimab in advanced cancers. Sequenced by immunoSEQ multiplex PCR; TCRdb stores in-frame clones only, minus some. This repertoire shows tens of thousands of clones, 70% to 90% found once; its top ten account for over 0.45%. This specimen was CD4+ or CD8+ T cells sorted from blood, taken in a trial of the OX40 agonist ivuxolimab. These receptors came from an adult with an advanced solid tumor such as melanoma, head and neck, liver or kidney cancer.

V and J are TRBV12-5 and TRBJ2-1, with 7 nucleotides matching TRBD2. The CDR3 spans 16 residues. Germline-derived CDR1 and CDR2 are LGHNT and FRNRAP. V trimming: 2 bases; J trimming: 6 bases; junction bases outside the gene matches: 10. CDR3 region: CASGLSPGGGVNEQFF. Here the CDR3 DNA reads TGTGCTAGTGGTTTGTCCCCTGGGGGAGGGGTCAATGAGCAGTTCTTC.

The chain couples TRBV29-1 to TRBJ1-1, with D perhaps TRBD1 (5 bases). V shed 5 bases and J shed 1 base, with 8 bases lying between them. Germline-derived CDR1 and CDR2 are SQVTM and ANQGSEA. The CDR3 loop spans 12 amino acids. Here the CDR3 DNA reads TGCAGCGTTAGCAGGGAGAACACTGAAGCTTTCTTT. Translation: CSVSRENTEAFF. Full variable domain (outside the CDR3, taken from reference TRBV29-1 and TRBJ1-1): SAVISQKPSRDICQRGTSLTIQCQVDSQVTMMFWYRQQPGQSLTLIATANQGSEATYESGFVIDKFPISRPNLTFSTLTVSNMSPEDSSIYLCSVSRENTEAFFGQGTRLTVV.

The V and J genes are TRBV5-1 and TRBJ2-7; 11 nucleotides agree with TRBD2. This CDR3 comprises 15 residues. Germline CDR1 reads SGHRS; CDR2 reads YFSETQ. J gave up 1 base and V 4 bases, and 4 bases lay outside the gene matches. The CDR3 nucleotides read TGCGCCAGCAGCAGTAGCGGGGGGGAGTCCTACGAGCAGTACTTC. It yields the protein CASSSSGGESYEQYF.

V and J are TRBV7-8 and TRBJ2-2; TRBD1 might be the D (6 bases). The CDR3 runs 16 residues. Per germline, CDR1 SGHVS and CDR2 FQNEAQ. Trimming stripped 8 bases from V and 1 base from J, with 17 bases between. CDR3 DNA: TGTGCCAGCCCCGCGTCCCCGGGACAGAACACCGGGGAGCTGTTTTTT. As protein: CASPASPGQNTGELFF.

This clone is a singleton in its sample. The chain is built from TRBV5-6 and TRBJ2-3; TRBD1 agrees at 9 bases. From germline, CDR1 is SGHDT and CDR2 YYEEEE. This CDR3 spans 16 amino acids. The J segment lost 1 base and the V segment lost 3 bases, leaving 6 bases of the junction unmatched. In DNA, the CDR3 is TGTGCCAGCAGCTACCACAGGGGGCGCGGCACAGATACGCAGTATTTT. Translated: CASSYHRGRGTDTQYF.

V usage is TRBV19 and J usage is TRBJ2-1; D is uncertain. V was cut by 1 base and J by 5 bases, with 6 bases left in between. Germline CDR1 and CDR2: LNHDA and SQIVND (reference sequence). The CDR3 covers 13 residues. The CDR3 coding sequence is TGTGCCAGTAGTATAGGGAACCACAATGAGCAGTTCTTC. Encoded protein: CASSIGNHNEQFF.

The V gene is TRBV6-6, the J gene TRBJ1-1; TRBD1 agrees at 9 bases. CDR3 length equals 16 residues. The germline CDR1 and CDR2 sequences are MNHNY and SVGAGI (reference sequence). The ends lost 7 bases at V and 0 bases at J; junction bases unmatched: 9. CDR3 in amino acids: CASISRDRVLNTEAFF. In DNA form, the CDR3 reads TGTGCCAGCATCAGCCGGGACAGGGTGTTGAACACTGAAGCTTTCTTT.

Here the CDR3 reads CASSLETLGGRRSEQYF. The CDR3 bases are TGTGCCAGCAGCTTAGAAACACTGGGCGGGAGGCGTAGCGAGCAGTACTTC. The genes are TRBV7-2 and TRBJ2-7; 8 nucleotides line up with TRBD2. There are 17 residues in the CDR3. V trimming: 1 base; J trimming: 6 bases; junction bases outside the gene matches: 14. CDR1 and CDR2 from the germline V gene are SGHTA and FQGNSA.

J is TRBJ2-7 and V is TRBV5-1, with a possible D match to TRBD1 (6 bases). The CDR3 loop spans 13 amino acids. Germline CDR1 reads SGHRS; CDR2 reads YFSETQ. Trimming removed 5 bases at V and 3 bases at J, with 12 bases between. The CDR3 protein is CASSPGQYYEQYF. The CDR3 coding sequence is TGCGCCAGCAGTCCAGGACAGTACTACGAGCAGTACTTC.

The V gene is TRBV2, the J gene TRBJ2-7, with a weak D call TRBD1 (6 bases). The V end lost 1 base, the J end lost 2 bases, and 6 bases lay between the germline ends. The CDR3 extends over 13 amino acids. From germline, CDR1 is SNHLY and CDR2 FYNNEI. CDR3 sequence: CASSEGTAYEQYF. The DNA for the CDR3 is TGTGCCAGCAGTGAAGGGACAGCCTACGAGCAGTACTTC.

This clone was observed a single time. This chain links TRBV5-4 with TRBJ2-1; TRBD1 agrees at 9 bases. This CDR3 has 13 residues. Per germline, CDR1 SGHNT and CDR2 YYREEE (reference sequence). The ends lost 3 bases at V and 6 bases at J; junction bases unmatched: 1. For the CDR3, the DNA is TGTGCCAGCAGCTGGGACAGGGCCAATGAGCAGTTCTTC. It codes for CASSWDRANEQFF.

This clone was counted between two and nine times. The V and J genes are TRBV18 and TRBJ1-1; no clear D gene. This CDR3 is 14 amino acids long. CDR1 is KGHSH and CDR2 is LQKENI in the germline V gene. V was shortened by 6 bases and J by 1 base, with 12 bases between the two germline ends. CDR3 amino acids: CASSRSNGNTEAFF. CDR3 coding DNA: TGTGCCAGCTCCCGGAGCAATGGGAACACTGAAGCTTTCTTT.

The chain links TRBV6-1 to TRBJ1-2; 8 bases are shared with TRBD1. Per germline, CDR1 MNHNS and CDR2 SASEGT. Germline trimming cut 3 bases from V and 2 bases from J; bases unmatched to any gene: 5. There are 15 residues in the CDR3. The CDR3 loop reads CASSEGQAKNYGYTF. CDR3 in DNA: TGTGCCAGCAGTGAGGGACAGGCAAAGAACTATGGCTACACCTTC.

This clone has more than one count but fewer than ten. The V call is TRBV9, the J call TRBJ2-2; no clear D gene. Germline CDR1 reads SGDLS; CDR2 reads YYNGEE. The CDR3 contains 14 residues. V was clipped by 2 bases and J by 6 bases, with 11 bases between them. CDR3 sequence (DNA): TGTGCCAGCAGCGTGGTCGTAGCCCCCGGGGAGCTGTTTTTT. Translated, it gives CASSVVVAPGELFF.

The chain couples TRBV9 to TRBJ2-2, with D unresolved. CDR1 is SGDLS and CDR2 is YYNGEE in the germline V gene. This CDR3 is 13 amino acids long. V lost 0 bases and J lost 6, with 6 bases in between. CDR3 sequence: CASSVVQAGELFF. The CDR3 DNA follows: TGTGCCAGCAGCGTAGTCCAGGCCGGGGAGCTGTTTTTT.

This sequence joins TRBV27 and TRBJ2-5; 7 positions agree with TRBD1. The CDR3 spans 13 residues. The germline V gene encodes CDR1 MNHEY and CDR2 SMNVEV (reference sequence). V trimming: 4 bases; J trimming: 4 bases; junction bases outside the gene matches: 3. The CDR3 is CASSYRGLETQYF. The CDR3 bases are TGTGCCAGCAGTTACAGGGGATTAGAGACCCAGTACTTC.

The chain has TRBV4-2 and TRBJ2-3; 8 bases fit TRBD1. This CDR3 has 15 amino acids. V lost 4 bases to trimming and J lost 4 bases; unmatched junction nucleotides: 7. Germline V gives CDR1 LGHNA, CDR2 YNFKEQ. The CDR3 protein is CASSPTTGVADTQYF. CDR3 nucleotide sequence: TGTGCCAGCAGCCCGACGACAGGGGTGGCAGATACGCAGTATTTT.

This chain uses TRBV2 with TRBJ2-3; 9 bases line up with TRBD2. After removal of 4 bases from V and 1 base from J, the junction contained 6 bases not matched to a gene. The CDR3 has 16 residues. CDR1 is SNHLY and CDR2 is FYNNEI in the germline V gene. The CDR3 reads CASSALRGGGTDTQYF. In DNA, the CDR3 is TGTGCCAGCAGTGCCTTGCGGGGGGGCGGCACAGATACGCAGTATTTT.